The 21 T cell receptor beta chains below were found in one sample sequenced in a study of tumor and adjacent non-tumor tissue in lung cancer. Three rounds of nested PCR, following a modified ARM-PCR protocol, produced the TCRbeta library. TCRdb ran MiXCR on the multiplex PCR reads and lists one entry per CDR3 protein. The table shows about 110,000 distinct CDR3 sequences, with roughly two thirds occurring only once. The template was RNA from unsorted bulk tissue. More than 3 cm separated this lung sample from the edge of the tumor. The source material was distant non-tumor lung tissue. Receptors were obtained from a man aged 60-69 years with non-small cell lung cancer.

A note on this clonotype: One junction end disagrees with the germline gene, perhaps due to a read error. V is TRBV6-1 and J is TRBJ2-6; 8 nucleotides align to TRBD1. CDR1 is MNHNS, CDR2 SASEGT, per germline. This CDR3 contains 16 residues. CDR3 DNA sequence: TGTGCCAGCAGTGCCGGGACAGGCTCTGGGACCAACGTCCTAACTTTC. Translating it yields CASSAGTGSGTNVLTF.

On this clonotype: This may come from a read error, since a much larger clone is one base off. The chain carries TRBV20-1 and TRBJ2-3; D perhaps matches TRBD1 (5 bases). The V gene lost 6 bases and the J gene lost 4 bases, with 11 bases spanning the gap. The CDR3 consists of 12 residues. The V gene's germline CDR1 is DFQATT and CDR2 SNEGSKA (reference sequence). The DNA of the CDR3 is TGCAGTGCGGCAGGGAAGGCAGATACGCAGTATTTT. Translated, it gives CSAAGKADTQYF.

The chain joins TRBV20-1 to TRBJ1-3; 9 nucleotides match TRBD1. V lost 4 bases and J lost 4; bases outside the gene matches: 11. The CDR3 runs to 16 residues. Looked up from germline, CDR1 is DFQATT and CDR2 is SNEGSKA (reference sequence). The CDR3 sequence is CSATSRTGVWGNTIYF. Here the CDR3 DNA reads TGCAGTGCTACGTCCCGGACAGGGGTTTGGGGAAACACCATATATTTT.

In its sample, this clonotype was seen many times. This chain links TRBV6-5 with TRBJ2-1, with 7 bases matching TRBD1. CDR3 size: 17 residues. CDR1 MNHEY and CDR2 SVGAGI come from the germline V gene. V lost 0 bases to trimming and J lost 0 bases; unmatched junction nucleotides: 5. The CDR3 DNA is TGTGCCAGCAGTTACTCGAGGGGGCCGAGCTCCTACAATGAGCAGTTCTTC. This encodes CASSYSRGPSSYNEQFF.

Only a few counts were recorded for this clonotype. Given a much more abundant clone one base away, this may be a read error. V and J are TRBV29-1 and TRBJ1-3; D possibly corresponds to TRBD1 (6 bases). CDR1 is SQVTM and CDR2 is ANQGSEA in the germline V gene. CDR3 length equals 14 residues. The CDR3 here is CSVVIAGAGSTIYF. The CDR3 nucleotides are TGCAGCGTTGTAATCGCAGGGGCCGGAAGCACCATATATTTT.

The rearrangement joins TRBV11-2 to TRBJ2-7; 9 bases are shared with TRBD2. CDR3 length: 14 amino acids. In germline, CDR1 is SGHAT, CDR2 FQNNGV. Trimming removed 8 bases from V and 4 bases from J; junction bases left unmatched: 9. CDR3: CASLEGLAGYEQYF. CDR3 DNA sequence: TGTGCCAGCTTAGAGGGACTAGCTGGATACGAGCAGTACTTC.

CDR3 bases: TGTGCCAGCACCCGGACCATGGAGACATCCTACGAGCAGTACTTC. Amino acid sequence: CASTRTMETSYEQYF. The J gene is TRBJ2-7, the V gene TRBV28, with D hard to call. The CDR3 has 15 residues. Looked up from germline, CDR1 is MDHEN and CDR2 is SYDVKM. V was pared by 7 bases and J by 1 base, with 17 bases between.

About this clonotype itself: The conserved phenylalanine or tryptophan is not found at the CDR3 terminus, so this likely reflects a read error. The chain combines TRBV6-5 with TRBJ2-1; weak D call: TRBD2 (6 bases). This CDR3 has 16 residues. V gave up 4 bases and J gave up 9 bases, with 22 bases separating them. Germline V gene lookup returns CDR1 MNHEY and CDR2 SVGAGI. CDR3 DNA sequence: TGTGCCAGCAGTTCCCCCGGGACTTGCCTGGCATGTGAGCAGTTCTCC. Its translation is CASSSPGTCLACEQFS.

In the case of this clonotype: This could be a read error, since a much larger clone is one nucleotide away. The CDR3 spells CAIRAGSKSNQPQHF. CDR3 bases: TGTGCCATCAGGGCCGGTAGCAAGAGCAATCAGCCCCAGCATTTT. The chain carries TRBV10-3 and TRBJ1-5; no clear D gene. Looked up from germline, CDR1 is ENHRY and CDR2 is SYGVKD. This CDR3 spans 15 amino acids. V lost 6 bases to trimming and J lost 1 base, with 13 bases between them.

On this clonotype: At one of its ends the junction is not consistent with the germline gene, which may arise from a read error. The gene calls are TRBV6-5 and TRBJ2-5, with 7 bases fitting TRBD2. From germline, CDR1 is MNHEY and CDR2 SVGAGI. The CDR3 spans 16 residues. The CDR3 region has the DNA TGTGCCAGCACCCAGAGGTGGGGGGGTAGTCAGGAGACCCGGTACTTC. This translates into CASTQRWGGSQETRYF.

The CDR3 bases are TGTGCCAGCAGCCGGGGGGCGGAGTACGAGCAGTACTTC. Translation gives CASSRGAEYEQYF. V and J are TRBV11-2 and TRBJ2-7, with a possible D match to TRBD2 (7 bases). Germline values: CDR1 SGHAT, CDR2 FQNNGV. V gave up 5 bases and J gave up 4 bases, with 12 bases separating them. CDR3 size: 13 residues. The full variable domain, its missing parts supplied by reference TRBV11-2 and TRBJ2-7, is EAGVAQSPRYKIIEKRQSVAFWCNPISGHATLYWYQQILGQGPKLLIQFQNNGVVDDSQLPKDRFSAERLKGVDSTLKIQPAKLEDSAVYLCASSRGAEYEQYFGPGTRLTVT.

This clonotype was observed a single time. This may come from a read error, since a much larger clone is one base off. The chain combines TRBV28 with TRBJ2-6; D assignment may be TRBD1 or TRBD2 (5 bases each). Looked up from germline, CDR1 is MDHEN and CDR2 is SYDVKM. The CDR3 consists of 16 residues. The CDR3 protein is CASSLGTLSEANVLTF. In DNA form, the CDR3 reads TGTGCCAGCAGTCTCGGGACGCTCTCTGAGGCCAACGTCCTGACTTTC. The variable domain in full, completed from reference TRBV28 and TRBJ2-6, reads DVKVTQSSRYLVKRTGEKVFLECVQDMDHENMFWYRQDPGLGLRLIYFSYDVKMKEKGDIPEGYSVSREKKERFSLILESASTNQTSMYLCASSLGTLSEANVLTFGAGSRLTVL.

The V gene is TRBV15, the J gene TRBJ2-7; 9 nucleotides agree with TRBD1. Per germline, CDR1 LNHNV and CDR2 YYDKDF (reference sequence). The CDR3 runs to 13 residues. V was pared by 4 bases and J by 5 bases, with 3 bases of the junction left unmatched. CDR3 region: CATSTRTGDEQYF. The CDR3 nucleotides read TGTGCCACCAGCACAAGGACAGGGGACGAGCAGTACTTC.

Points on this clonotype: The junction shows a germline mismatch at one end, possibly a read error. This sequence joins TRBV6-6 and TRBJ1-5; D ambiguous. The CDR3 loop spans 14 amino acids. CDR1 is MNHNY and CDR2 is SVGAGI in the germline V gene (reference sequence). In DNA form, the CDR3 reads TGTGCCAGCGCCTACGGTGATGGCAATCAGCCACAGCATTTT. It encodes CASAYGDGNQPQHF.

In its sample, this clonotype was seen many times. The chain links TRBV5-1 to TRBJ1-1, with D hard to call. CDR3 length: 14 residues. CDR1 is SGHRS and CDR2 is YFSETQ in the germline V gene. V was clipped by 3 bases and J by 1 base, with 10 bases between them. The CDR3 reads CASSSRVANTEAFF. For the CDR3, the DNA is TGCGCCAGCAGCTCCCGGGTCGCGAACACTGAAGCTTTCTTT.

In regard to this clonotype: A read error is likely, as this CDR3 ends without the conserved phenylalanine or tryptophan. The V call is TRBV6-5, the J call TRBJ2-5, with 10 bases lining up with TRBD2. The CDR3 is made up of 16 amino acids. The germline V gene encodes CDR1 MNHEY and CDR2 SVGAGI. The V segment lost 2 bases and the J segment 5 bases; nucleotides outside the gene matches: 8. The CDR3 sequence: CASSYRAGGQRETQYI. The CDR3, as DNA: TGTGCCAGCAGTTACCGAGCGGGGGGGCAAAGGGAGACCCAGTACATC.

This clonotype was counted between two and nine times. V usage is TRBV20-1 and J usage is TRBJ2-3; D gene ambiguous. CDR1 is DFQATT, CDR2 SNEGSKA, per germline (reference sequence). Trimming removed 6 bases from V and 6 bases from J, with 10 bases in between. This CDR3 contains 11 residues. The DNA of the CDR3 is TGCAGTGCCCCGATGGGGGATACGCAGTATTTT. Translated: CSAPMGDTQYF.

In its sample, this clonotype is medium-sized. The chain links TRBV11-1 to TRBJ2-1, with D tentatively TRBD1 or TRBD2 (6 bases each). V was clipped by 2 bases and J by 3 bases, with 17 bases between them. Looked up from germline, CDR1 is SGHAT and CDR2 is FQDESV (reference sequence). CDR3 length equals 17 residues. The CDR3 nucleotides are TGTGCCAGCAGCTTATCGGGGGCGGGACTGGTCTACAATGAGCAGTTCTTC. Its translation: CASSLSGAGLVYNEQFF.

Remarks on this clonotype: Lacking the conserved final phenylalanine or tryptophan, this CDR3 likely reflects a read error. This chain joins TRBV6-5 and TRBJ2-7; tentatively, D is TRBD2 (6 bases). Germline CDR1 MNHEY, CDR2 SVGAGI. CDR3 length: 15 amino acids. In DNA form, the CDR3 reads TGTTCCAGCAGAGATGAGGAGGGGCTAGCCTACGAGCAGTACTTA. It yields the protein CSSRDEEGLAYEQYL.

As for this clonotype: This may be a read error, as it is one base from a much larger clone. The chain joins TRBV5-6 to TRBJ2-1; D is uncertain. The CDR3 runs to 15 residues. Germline loops: CDR1 SGHDT, CDR2 YYEEEE. CDR3: CASRLGGVPYNEQFF. In DNA, the CDR3 is TGTGCCAGCAGGTTGGGTGGCGTTCCTTACAATGAGCAGTTCTTC.

This clonotype was detected ten times or more. The chain employs TRBV4-3 and TRBJ1-2; no clear D gene. Germline V CDR1 and CDR2: LGHNA, YSLEER. CDR3 size: 17 residues. Trimming took off 0 bases at V and 4 bases at J, with 18 bases between the two ends. In nucleotides, the CDR3 is TGCGCCAGCAGCCAAGATCGGTCTGGCACGCCGTTCTATGGCTACACCTTC. It translates to CASSQDRSGTPFYGYTF.